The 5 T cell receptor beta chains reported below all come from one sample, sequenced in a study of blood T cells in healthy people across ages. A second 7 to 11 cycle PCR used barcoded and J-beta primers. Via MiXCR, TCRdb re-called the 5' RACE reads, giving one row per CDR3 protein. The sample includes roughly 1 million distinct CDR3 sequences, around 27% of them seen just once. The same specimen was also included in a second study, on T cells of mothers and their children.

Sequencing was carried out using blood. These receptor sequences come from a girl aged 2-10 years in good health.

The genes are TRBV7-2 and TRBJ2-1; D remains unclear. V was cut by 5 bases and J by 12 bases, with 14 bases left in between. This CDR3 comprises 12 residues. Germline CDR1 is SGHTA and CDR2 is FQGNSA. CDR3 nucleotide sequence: TGTGCCAGCAGCGTCACTGGGGTGAGGCAGTTCTTC. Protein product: CASSVTGVRQFF.

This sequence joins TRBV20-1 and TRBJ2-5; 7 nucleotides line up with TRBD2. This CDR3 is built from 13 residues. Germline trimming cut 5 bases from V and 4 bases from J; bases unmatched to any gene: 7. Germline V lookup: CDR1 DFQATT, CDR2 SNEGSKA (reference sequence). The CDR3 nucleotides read TGCAGTGCTCCCTGGGGGGGACTAGAGACCCAGTACTTC. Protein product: CSAPWGGLETQYF.

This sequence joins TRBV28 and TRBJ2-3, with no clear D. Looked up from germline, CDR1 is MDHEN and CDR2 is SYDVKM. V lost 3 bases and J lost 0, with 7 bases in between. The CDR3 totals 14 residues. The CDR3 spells CASSFLGSTDTQYF. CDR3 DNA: TGTGCCAGCAGTTTTTTGGGCAGCACAGATACGCAGTATTTT. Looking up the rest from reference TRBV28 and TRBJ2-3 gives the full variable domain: DVKVTQSSRYLVKRTGEKVFLECVQDMDHENMFWYRQDPGLGLRLIYFSYDVKMKEKGDIPEGYSVSREKKERFSLILESASTNQTSMYLCASSFLGSTDTQYFGPGTRLTVL.

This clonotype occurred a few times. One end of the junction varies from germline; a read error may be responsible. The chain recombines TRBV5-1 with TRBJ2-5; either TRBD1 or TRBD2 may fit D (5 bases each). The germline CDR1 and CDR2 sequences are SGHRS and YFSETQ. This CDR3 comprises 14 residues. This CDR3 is CASNLAEGLETQYF. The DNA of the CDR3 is TGCGCCAGCAACTTGGCCGAGGGGCTGGAGACCCAGTACTTC.

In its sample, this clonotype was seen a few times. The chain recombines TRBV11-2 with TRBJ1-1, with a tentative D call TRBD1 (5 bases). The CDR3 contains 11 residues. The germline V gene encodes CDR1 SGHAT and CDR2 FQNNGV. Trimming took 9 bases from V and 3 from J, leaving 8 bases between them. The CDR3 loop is CASGGDTEAFF. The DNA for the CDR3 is TGTGCCAGTGGGGGGGACACTGAAGCTTTCTTT.